This section outlines one T cell receptor beta chain sequence together with its context. The clone's antigen remains unknown. Base qualities are not at hand, and no much larger clone is one base apart. From the cysteine through the phenylalanine, the CDR3 covers 17 amino acids. Only CDR3 DNA remains: 51 bases, in frame from the first base. According to the germline V gene, CDR1 reads LGHNT and CDR2 reads FRNRAP. The V end gives up 7 bases and the J end 2 bases, leaving 14 bases in the junction not matched to a gene. The library was built by means of the immunoSEQ multiplex PCR assay. For the multiplex PCR, a mixture combining 60 forward primers for TCR Vbeta segments and 13 reverse primers for TCR Jbeta segments was used. A multiplex PCR assay on genomic DNA amplified the CDR3 region of rearranged TCR beta genes. On the Illumina HiSeq System, the amplified TCR beta libraries were sequenced as 87-base-pair reads. The source study handled its data this way. Across the 600 to 700 repertoires, a later analysis counted tens of millions of unique TCR beta chains, roughly 11 million of which were shared by at least two donors. A nearest-neighbor algorithm error-corrected the raw reads and collapsed the reads into unique sequences, merging closely related sequences to remove PCR and sequencing errors. Alignment of CDR3 sequences to IMGT reference sequences was used to assign V, D and J gene segments. For a sequence to be retained, a match of at least six nucleotides to both a V gene segment and a J gene segment was required. A rearrangement counted as productive if the CDR3 had no stop codons and remained in frame with V and J, and every other rearrangement counted as non-productive. CDR3 was defined according to IMGT convention as the region running from the second conserved V-encoded cysteine to the conserved J-encoded phenylalanine. In an earlier analysis of 550 to 650 of the donors, sequences lacking an unambiguous match to a single V gene segment were excluded. An earlier analysis of some 610 of the donors called V segments functional above 56.7% productive rearrangements and segregating when the between-donor standard deviation exceeded 5%. A statistical classification framework was built to diagnose cytomegalovirus status from the catalog of TCR beta chain sequences. A later analysis assigned V and J genes by comparing TCR nucleotide sequences with IMGT/GENE-DB human TR gene sequences. Using the TCRdist pipeline, a later analysis assigned CDR3 sequences along with most-parsimonious VDJ recombination scenarios. In a later analysis, every TCR beta chain was defined by the combination of its CDR3 amino acid sequence and its V-gene family, and reads without a unique V-gene family were dropped. A later analysis removed nearly 600 highly shared, low-generation-probability nucleotide sequences to deal with suspected cross-contamination and a sequencing artifact. A later analysis calculated a clonal expansion index for each public chain from normalized within-repertoire ranks of inferred template counts. Generation probabilities in a later analysis came from a VDJ recombination model fitted to out-of-frame rearrangements, and those results were checked against IGoR. In a later analysis, TCR-TCR, TCR-HLA and TCR-CMV co-occurrence was scored with hypergeometric tests, and a repertoire-size bias correction was applied to TCR pairs. In a later analysis, false discovery rates were estimated by permuting HLA or CMV assignments 20 times. In a later analysis, co-occurring TCRs were grouped with DBSCAN, and TCRdist sequence similarity was added when clustering was performed within HLA-allele-positive subsets. Co-occurrence clustering excluded repertoires with fewer than 30,000 or more than 120,000 public chains, plus five with anomalous nucleotide sharing. TCRdb's version of the immuneACCESS table is confined to in-frame rearrangements and falls short of the full clone set. An unresolved V gene accounts for under half of the shortfall where checked; the remainder is of unknown origin. Clonal size and the V and J genes are those of that table, whereas D and trimming came from the DNA. The sample table contains roughly 200,000 clones; only one count was recorded for around 73% of them. The ten largest clonotypes hold over 2% of the sample.

This entry is derived from a study of cytomegalovirus exposure and HLA in healthy donors (TCRdb year 2017). About the study as a whole: An earlier analysis of several hundred of the donors reported 250 to 300 Gb of sequence data and roughly 100 million unique TCR beta sequences from 150 million to 200 million T cells. Approximately 300 gigabases of sequencing data and 70 million to 100 million unique TCR sequences were included in an early release covering about 600 HLA-typed donors. Of the approximately 400 genotyped donors, 65% to 90% fell in the genetic ancestry cluster associated with self-reported Caucasian donors. The study aimed to test whether cataloging public T cell receptors could reveal signatures of past pathogen exposure. The study profiled the T cell repertoires of some 610 subjects by immunosequencing and related them to cytomegalovirus serostatus. In addition to the first cohort of 666 subjects, a separate validation cohort of 120 different subjects was used. To predict cytomegalovirus infection status, the study brought together high-throughput TCR immunosequencing, statistical association of individual TCRs with disease status, and machine learning. To study patterns of TCR occurrence, a later analysis re-analyzed previously published TCR beta repertoires from around 700 donors and added high-resolution HLA genotyping. In the later analysis, no new phenotypic data were used to find candidate immune exposures; instead, reliance was placed on TCR beta sequences and their occurrence across donors. An earlier analysis of 587 of the donors used high-throughput TCR beta sequencing to judge whether each TCR beta V gene segment behaved as functional or pseudogenic. Donor age, sex, ethnicity and CMV serostatus were compiled together with the repertoire data. A later genetic analysis used genome-wide SNP genotypes for about 65% of the roughly 670 donors, treating that subset as a discovery cohort. Every repertoire in the discovery cohort had been generated on one and the same sequencing platform. Both class I and class II loci were covered by HLA typing, at four-digit resolution. Typing coverage varied by locus: roughly 629-630 donors for A, B, C, DRB1 and DQB1; about 520 for DQA1; about 570 for DPA1; roughly 450 for DPB1. Because of strong linkage in the cohort, five DR-DQ haplotypes were treated as single units for association and clustering. Among almost 400 genotyped donors of the cohort, an average of around 240,000 unique TCR beta nucleotide sequences were sequenced per donor, roughly 20% of them non-productive. Broad study findings and their caveats: A further reported finding was that TCR beta sequences accurately predicted the HLA-A and HLA-B alleles for most subjects in the first cohort. A total of fewer than 200 TCR beta chains were listed by the study as associated with cytomegalovirus. In a later genetic analysis, fewer N-insertions in productive TCRs were reported among donors in an Asian-associated ancestry cluster than the approximately 670-donor mean. When HLA alleles, especially DR and DQ, strongly co-occurred, TCR associations were difficult to assign to individual alleles. Linkage disequilibrium might explain the correlated functional status among segregating V segments, but an unknown experimental factor could not be ruled out. It was suggested by the authors that the approach could potentially be generalized to other disease states and immunological phenotypes. A few of the identified cytomegalovirus-associated TCR beta chains were confirmed in vitro to be specific for cytomegalovirus antigens. The earlier analysis of 587 of the donors excluded around 17 rarely observed V segments, including chromosome 9 orphons, because counts were too low. Most TCR sequences were seen in very few donors, while some public TCRs were found in many individuals. Because HLA typing was unavailable for some donors at each locus, only the typed subset was used in association tests. The only immune exposure information available for the cohort was CMV serostatus. The 87-base-pair reads could not distinguish some IMGT-functional V segments, including TRBV6-2 and TRBV6-3, so those segments were excluded. An earlier analysis of around 500 of the donors showed that most TCR beta V segments appeared in productive rearrangements either about 90% or about 30% of the time, which broadly matched IMGT annotations. Specific HLA alleles were associated with 15,000 to 20,000 TCR beta sequences at a false discovery rate of 0.05 in a later analysis. According to a later analysis, parvovirus B19, influenza, CMV and Epstein-Barr virus appeared linked to several top co-occurrence clusters. According to a later analysis, most CMV-associated TCR beta chains appeared to be HLA-restricted, and the HLA associations seemed to be driven largely by CMV exposure. Presence/absence analyses assumed roughly uniform sequencing depth across donors, an assumption that may not hold. Only TCR beta chains were sequenced in this cohort, and the absence of alpha or paired-chain data limited detectable features. A later analysis found that TCR association rates varied across HLA loci, with DRB1 alleles showing the most associated TCRs and HLA-C alleles the fewest. A later genetic analysis associated a missense DCLRE1C variant with V-gene and J-gene trimming of TCR beta chains, and an independent cohort replicated the association. Cytomegalovirus status was reported to be diagnosed by the classifier with high specificity and sensitivity in both the original and validation cohorts. The sequencing pipeline was judged likely to have produced a cluster of highly shared sequence variants as a technical artifact. Compared with equally common non-associated chains, HLA-associated TCR beta chains in a later analysis were more clonally expanded and had lower generation probabilities.

The cohort consisted of approximately 670 healthy bone marrow donors. At the time of sampling, every cohort member was nominally healthy, though immune exposures that went unrecorded were likely present. The donor was CMV seropositive and was included in the group of about 290 seropositive cohort members. Every donor gave a peripheral blood sample, and the peripheral blood mononuclear cells from that sample were used for TCR beta sequencing. The Qiagen DNeasy Blood Extraction Kit was used to extract genomic DNA from the blood cell samples. The clonotype was recovered from a woman in her twenties or thirties in good health and CMV-seropositive. Recombination linked TRBV12-5 to TRBJ2-1, with 7 bases aligning to TRBD1. Input material: PBMCs. The nucleotides are TGTGCTAGTGCCACTGCGCTCCGGGACAGTACCTACAATGAGCAGTTCTTC. This gives the protein CASATALRDSTYNEQFF. The reference TRBV12-5 and TRBJ2-1 proteins fill in what lies around the CDR3, so the full variable domain reads DARVTQTPRHKVTEMGQEVTMRCQPILGHNTVFWYRQTMMQGLELLAYFRNRAPLDDSGMPKDRFSAEMPDATLATLKIQPSEPRDSAVYFCASATALRDSTYNEQFFGPGTRLTVL.